The T cell receptor beta chain under discussion was sequenced for a study of blood T cell repertoires in COVID-19. Study at large: The study drew acute and convalescent COVID-19 samples from the United States, Italy and Spain. T cells, B-cell-depleted T cells, or PBMCs supplied cDNA or gDNA.

The germline gives CDR1 KGHSH, CDR2 LQKENI. The CDR3 has 17 residues. The junction had 8 bases not matched to a gene; V was cut back by 3 bases and J by 2 bases. Profiling relied on immunoSEQ multiplex PCR, and the TCRdb table lists in-frame clones only, not all of them. Of approximately 450,000 clones in the sample, about 85% are singletons; the top ten hold roughly 1.8%. The receptor's source is a woman between 18 and 29 years old with acute COVID-19. Sequencing was performed on PBMCs or T cells enriched from blood (not recorded which). V and J are TRBV18 and TRBJ2-3; 10 bases map to TRBD1. CDR3 DNA sequence: TGTGCCAGCTCACCCAAAGAGACAGGGGGCGACACAGATACGCAGTATTTT. It codes for CASSPKETGGDTDTQYF.